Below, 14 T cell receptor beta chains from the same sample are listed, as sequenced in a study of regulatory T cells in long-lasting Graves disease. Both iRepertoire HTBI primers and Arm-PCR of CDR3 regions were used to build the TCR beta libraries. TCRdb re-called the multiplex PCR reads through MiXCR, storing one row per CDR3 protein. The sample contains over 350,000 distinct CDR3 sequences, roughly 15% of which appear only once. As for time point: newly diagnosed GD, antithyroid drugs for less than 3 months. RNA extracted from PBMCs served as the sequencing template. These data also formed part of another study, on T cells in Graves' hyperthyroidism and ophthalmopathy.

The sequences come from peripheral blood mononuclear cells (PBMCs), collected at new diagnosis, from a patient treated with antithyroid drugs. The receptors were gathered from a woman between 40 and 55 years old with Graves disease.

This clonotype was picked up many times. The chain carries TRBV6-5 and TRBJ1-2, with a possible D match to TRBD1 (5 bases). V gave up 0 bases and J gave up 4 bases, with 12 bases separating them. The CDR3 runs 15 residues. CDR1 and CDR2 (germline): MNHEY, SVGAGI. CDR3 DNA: TGTGCCAGCAGTTACTCGGGGACGGGATCCTATGGCTACACCTTC. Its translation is CASSYSGTGSYGYTF.

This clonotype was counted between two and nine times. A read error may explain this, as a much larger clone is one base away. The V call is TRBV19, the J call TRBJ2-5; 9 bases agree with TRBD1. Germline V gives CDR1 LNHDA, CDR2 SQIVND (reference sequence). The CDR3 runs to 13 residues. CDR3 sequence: CVSRRTGVETQYF. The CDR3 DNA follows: TGTGTCAGTAGACGGACAGGGGTGGAGACCCAGTACTTC.

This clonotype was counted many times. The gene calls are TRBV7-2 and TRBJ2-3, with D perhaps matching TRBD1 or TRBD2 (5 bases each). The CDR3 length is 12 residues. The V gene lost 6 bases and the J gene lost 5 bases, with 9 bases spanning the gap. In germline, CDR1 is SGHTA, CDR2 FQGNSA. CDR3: CASRTGLDTQYF. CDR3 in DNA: TGTGCCAGCAGAACGGGGCTAGATACGCAGTATTTT.

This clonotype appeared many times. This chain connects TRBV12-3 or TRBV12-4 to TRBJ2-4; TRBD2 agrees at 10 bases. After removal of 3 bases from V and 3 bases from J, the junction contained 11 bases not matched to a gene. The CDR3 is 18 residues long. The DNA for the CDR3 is TGTGCCAGCAGTTTCGCGCTAGCGGGGGTTGGGAGCAAAAACATTCAGTACTTC. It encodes CASSFALAGVGSKNIQYF.

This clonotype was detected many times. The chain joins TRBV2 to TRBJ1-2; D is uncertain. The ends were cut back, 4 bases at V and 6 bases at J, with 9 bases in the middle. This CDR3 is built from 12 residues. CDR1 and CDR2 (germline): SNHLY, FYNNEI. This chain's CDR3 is CASSGTGDGYTF. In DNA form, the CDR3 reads TGTGCCAGCAGTGGGACCGGGGATGGCTACACCTTC.

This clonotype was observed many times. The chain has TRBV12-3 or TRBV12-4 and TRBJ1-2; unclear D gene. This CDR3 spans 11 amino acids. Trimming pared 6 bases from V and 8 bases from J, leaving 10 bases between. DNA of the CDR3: TGTGCCAGCAGCCCAGGTAGCGGCTACACCTTC. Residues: CASSPGSGYTF.

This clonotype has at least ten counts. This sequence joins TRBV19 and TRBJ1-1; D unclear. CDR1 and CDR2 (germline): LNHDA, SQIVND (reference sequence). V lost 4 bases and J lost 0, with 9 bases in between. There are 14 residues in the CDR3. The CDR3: CASSSGRLNTEAFF. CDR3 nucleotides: TGTGCCAGTAGTAGTGGACGGTTGAACACTGAAGCTTTCTTT.

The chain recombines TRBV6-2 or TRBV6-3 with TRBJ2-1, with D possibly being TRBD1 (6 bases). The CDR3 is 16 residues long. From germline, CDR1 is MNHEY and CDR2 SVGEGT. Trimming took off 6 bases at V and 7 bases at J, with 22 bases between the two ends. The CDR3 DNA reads TGTGCCAGCAGGACAGGTTTTGAGGCGATGGGGAATGAGCAGTTCTTC. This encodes CASRTGFEAMGNEQFF.

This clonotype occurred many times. CDR3 nucleotides: TGCAGTGCTAGCGCTACATGGGGGGAGCAGTACTTC. It is translated as CSASATWGEQYF. J is TRBJ2-7 and V is TRBV20-1, with D perhaps assigned TRBD1 or TRBD2 (5 bases each). From germline, CDR1 is DFQATT and CDR2 SNEGSKA (reference sequence). There are 12 residues in the CDR3. Deletions cut 3 bases from V and 7 bases from J, with 13 bases between.

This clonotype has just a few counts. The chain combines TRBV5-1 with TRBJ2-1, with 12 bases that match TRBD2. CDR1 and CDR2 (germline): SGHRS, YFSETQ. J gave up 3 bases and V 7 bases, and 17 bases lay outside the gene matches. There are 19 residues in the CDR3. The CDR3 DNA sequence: TGCGCCAGCCCCGGAAGACTAGCGGGAGAAAGCGGGAACTACAATGAGCAGTTCTTC. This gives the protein CASPGRLAGESGNYNEQFF.

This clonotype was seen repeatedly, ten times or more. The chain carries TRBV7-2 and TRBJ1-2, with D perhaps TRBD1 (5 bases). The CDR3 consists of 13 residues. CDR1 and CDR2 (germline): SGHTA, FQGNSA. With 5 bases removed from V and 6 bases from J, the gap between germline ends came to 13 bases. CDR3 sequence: CASSPTGLNGYTF. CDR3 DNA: TGTGCCAGCAGCCCAACAGGCCTCAATGGCTACACCTTC.

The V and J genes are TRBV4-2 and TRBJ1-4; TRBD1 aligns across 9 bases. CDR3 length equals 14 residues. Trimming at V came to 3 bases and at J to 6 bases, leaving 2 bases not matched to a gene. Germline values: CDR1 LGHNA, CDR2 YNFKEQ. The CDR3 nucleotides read TGTGCCAGCAGCCAGTGGACAGGGGATGAAAAACTGTTTTTT. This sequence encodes CASSQWTGDEKLFF.

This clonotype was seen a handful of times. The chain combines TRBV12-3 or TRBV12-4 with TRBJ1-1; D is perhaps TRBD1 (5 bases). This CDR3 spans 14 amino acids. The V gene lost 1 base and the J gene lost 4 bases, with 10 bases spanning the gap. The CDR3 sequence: CASSLDGGITEAFF. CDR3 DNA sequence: TGTGCCAGCAGTTTAGACGGGGGGATCACTGAAGCTTTCTTT.

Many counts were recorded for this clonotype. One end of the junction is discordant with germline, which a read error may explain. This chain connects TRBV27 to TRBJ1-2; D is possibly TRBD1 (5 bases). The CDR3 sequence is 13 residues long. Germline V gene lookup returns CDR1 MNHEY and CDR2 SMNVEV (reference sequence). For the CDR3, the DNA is TGCGCCAGCAGTGCCACGACAGTGGGTGGCTACACCTTC. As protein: CASSATTVGGYTF.